These T cell receptor beta chains were read from a single sample in a study of T-cell reconstitution after alpha-beta-depleted transplantation in children. TCRdb independently ran MiXCR on the PCR reads; one entry per CDR3 protein. This sample has about 600,000 distinct CDR3 sequences, with 13% found just once. Source: PBMCs, mostly from graft donor cells, taken 360 days after TCRalphabeta/CD19-depleted stem cell transplant. The receptors originated from a male patient younger than 18 who had a stem cell transplant for acute myeloid leukemia, so the T cells may come from the graft donor. CDR3s include the opening cysteine and the closing phenylalanine or tryptophan. The D gene is left open where the match is weak. Rows give clone size only sometimes, using once, few, many, or a class for an expanded clone.

clone_size: -; j_call: TRBJ2-4; v_call: TRBV4-1; d_call: -; cdr3_nt: TGCGCCAGCAGCCCACCATTAGAGAACATTCAGTACTTC; cdr3_aa: CASSPPLENIQYF
clone_size: -; j_call: TRBJ2-3; v_call: TRBV7-2; d_call: -; cdr3_nt: TGTGCCAGCAGCTTAGCGCAGTCCCGGCCGGGTACGCAGTATTTT; cdr3_aa: CASSLAQSRPGTQYF
clone_size: -; j_call: TRBJ2-1; v_call: TRBV7-2; d_call: TRBD2; cdr3_nt: TGTGCCAGCAGCTTCTTTGGGGCTAGCGGGCGTAATGAGCAGTTCTTC; cdr3_aa: CASSFFGASGRNEQFF
clone_size: -; j_call: TRBJ2-6; v_call: TRBV2; d_call: TRBD2; cdr3_nt: TGTGCCAGCAGTGAGGTTTTGGGACTAGCGGTGACCCGCTCTGGGGCCAACGTCCTGACTTTC; cdr3_aa: CASSEVLGLAVTRSGANVLTF
clone_size: many; j_call: TRBJ2-7; v_call: TRBV7-2; d_call: TRBD1; cdr3_nt: TGTGCCAGCAGCTTAGCGCCACCGGGACAGGGTTCCTACGAGCAGTACTTC; cdr3_aa: CASSLAPPGQGSYEQYF
clone_size: -; j_call: TRBJ1-1; v_call: TRBV4-1; d_call: TRBD1; cdr3_nt: TGCGCCAGCAGGGACAGGGGGCGACTGAACACTGAAGCTTTCTTT; cdr3_aa: CASRDRGRLNTEAFF
clone_size: many; j_call: TRBJ2-1; v_call: TRBV4-2; d_call: -; cdr3_nt: TGTGCCAGCAGCCACCCATTTGGAGCGGTCAATGAGCAGTTCTTC; cdr3_aa: CASSHPFGAVNEQFF
clone_size: few; j_call: TRBJ2-3; v_call: TRBV7-9; d_call: -; cdr3_nt: TGTGCCAGCAGCCAGGACTGGGTGTCGGGAGATACGCAGTATTTT; cdr3_aa: CASSQDWVSGDTQYF
clone_size: many; j_call: TRBJ1-2; v_call: TRBV29-1; d_call: -; cdr3_nt: TGCAGCGTTGTGGCGGGGGGCTATGGCTACACCTTC; cdr3_aa: CSVVAGGYGYTF
clone_size: few; j_call: TRBJ2-5; v_call: TRBV6-4; d_call: TRBD1; cdr3_nt: TGTGCCAGCAGTGACTCGGGACAGGGGATTGGAGAGACCCAGTACTTC; cdr3_aa: CASSDSGQGIGETQYF
clone_size: -; j_call: TRBJ2-7; v_call: TRBV25-1; d_call: TRBD1; cdr3_nt: TGTGCCAGCATTAGTCGGGACAGGCCTTTCTACGAGCAGTACTTC; cdr3_aa: CASISRDRPFYEQYF
clone_size: -; j_call: TRBJ2-5; v_call: TRBV14; d_call: -; cdr3_nt: TGTGCCAGCAGCCAAGAGCTCCCTCACGTCCAGGTTGCCCAGTACTTC; cdr3_aa: CASSQELPHVQVAQYF
clone_size: few; j_call: TRBJ2-7; v_call: TRBV20-1; d_call: -; cdr3_nt: TGCAGTGCTAGATTTGCGGCGTACTCCTACGAGCAGTACTTC; cdr3_aa: CSARFAAYSYEQYF
clone_size: few; j_call: TRBJ1-1; v_call: TRBV5-6; d_call: -; cdr3_nt: TGTGCCAGCAGCCTTGCCTCACGAGGGTACGCCACTGAAGCTTTCTTT; cdr3_aa: CASSLASRGYATEAFF
clone_size: -; j_call: TRBJ2-1; v_call: TRBV14; d_call: -; cdr3_nt: TGTGCCAGCAGCCAATTTCAGCTTTACAATGAGCAGTTCTTC; cdr3_aa: CASSQFQLYNEQFF
clone_size: -; j_call: TRBJ2-7; v_call: TRBV29-1; d_call: TRBD1; cdr3_nt: TGCAGCGTTGACAGGGGTAGGGGGCTGGACGACGAGCAGTACTTC; cdr3_aa: CSVDRGRGLDDEQYF
clone_size: many; j_call: TRBJ1-2; v_call: TRBV28; d_call: TRBD1; cdr3_nt: TGTGCCAGCAAATCGTTGACAGGGCTCTATGGCTACACCTTC; cdr3_aa: CASKSLTGLYGYTF
clone_size: -; j_call: TRBJ1-5; v_call: TRBV20-1; d_call: -; cdr3_nt: TGCAGTGCTGGACCGGACGGTTACAATCAGCCCCAGCATTTT; cdr3_aa: CSAGPDGYNQPQHF
clone_size: many; j_call: TRBJ1-1; v_call: TRBV9; d_call: -; cdr3_nt: TGTGCCAGCAGCGTGGGGGCAGGGTGGGCCACTGAAGCTTTCTTT; cdr3_aa: CASSVGAGWATEAFF
clone_size: few; j_call: TRBJ2-7; v_call: TRBV5-1; d_call: -; cdr3_nt: TGCGCCAGCAGCACAGGGGGGGGGTCCTACGAGCAGTACTTC; cdr3_aa: CASSTGGGSYEQYF
clone_size: -; j_call: TRBJ2-1; v_call: TRBV7-9; d_call: -; cdr3_nt: TGTGCCAGCACCAATACTTTATGGGGGAAGGAGGCTGAGCAGTTCTTC; cdr3_aa: CASTNTLWGKEAEQFF
clone_size: -; j_call: TRBJ2-3; v_call: TRBV14; d_call: TRBD2; cdr3_nt: TGTGCCAGCAGCCAAGATCCGAGACTAGCGGGAGGGTGGTATACGCAGTATTTT; cdr3_aa: CASSQDPRLAGGWYTQYF
clone_size: -; j_call: TRBJ2-1; v_call: TRBV20-1; d_call: -; cdr3_nt: TGCAGTGCCCTCCCGCGGACCGCATACAATGAGCAGTTCTTC; cdr3_aa: CSALPRTAYNEQFF
clone_size: many; j_call: TRBJ2-1; v_call: TRBV24-1; d_call: TRBD2; cdr3_nt: TGTGCCACCAAGACTAGCGGGAGGGCCAGGGATGAGCAGTTCTTC; cdr3_aa: CATKTSGRARDEQFF
clone_size: -; j_call: TRBJ2-7; v_call: TRBV20-1; d_call: TRBD2; cdr3_nt: TGCAGTGCTAGAGGTCGGGGGAGGACTAGCGGGAGGAACGAGCAGTACTTC; cdr3_aa: CSARGRGRTSGRNEQYF
clone_size: many; j_call: TRBJ2-3; v_call: TRBV4-2; d_call: -; cdr3_nt: TGTGCCAGCAGCCTAAGTACAGGGTTTTTGTGGAGCACAGATACGCAGTATTTT; cdr3_aa: CASSLSTGFLWSTDTQYF
clone_size: few; j_call: TRBJ2-2; v_call: TRBV10-3; d_call: TRBD2; cdr3_nt: TGTGCCATCAGGACTAGCGGGAGTGTCACCGGGGAGCTGTTTTTT; cdr3_aa: CAIRTSGSVTGELFF
clone_size: many; j_call: TRBJ2-2; v_call: TRBV25-1; d_call: -; cdr3_nt: TGTGCCAGCAGAGTCATTGTAGGGACCGGGGAGCTGTTTTTT; cdr3_aa: CASRVIVGTGELFF
clone_size: -; j_call: TRBJ2-7; v_call: TRBV12-3/TRBV12-4; d_call: TRBD2; cdr3_nt: TGTGCCAGCAGTTTCACTCGCGGGAGGCTCCCTAGGGAGCAGTACTTC; cdr3_aa: CASSFTRGRLPREQYF